This T cell receptor beta chain was recorded in a study of beta chain features in type 1 diabetes. Turning to the study itself: Over all samples combined, about 99,000,000 sorted cells were examined. Study-level results: Shorter templates might be favored by PCR, equally in patients and controls.

Remarks on this clone: No antigen is known for it.

Expressed TCRB transcripts were sequenced because the isolated RNA had all been reverse transcribed beforehand. Using immunoSEQ multiplex PCR, the repertoire was profiled, and TCRdb retains in-frame clones only, with some absent. The sample holds around 500,000 clones, over 9.5% seen once. This clonotype originated in a woman under 30 in good health. The source material was naive CD4+ T cells from blood.

The CDR3 nucleotides are TGCGCCAGCAGCTTGTCAGGAGGCTCTGGGGCCAACGTCCTGACTTTC. Its translation: CASSLSGGSGANVLTF. This sequence joins TRBV5-1 and TRBJ2-6, with D possibly being TRBD2 (5 bases). The V end was cut by 1 base, the J end by 0 bases, with 8 bases between. The CDR3 covers 16 residues. Germline values: CDR1 SGHRS, CDR2 YFSETQ. Complete variable domain (other parts from reference TRBV5-1 and TRBJ2-6): KAGVTQTPRYLIKTRGQQVTLSCSPISGHRSVSWYQQTPGQGLQFLFEYFSETQRNKGNFPGRFSGRQFSNSRSEMNVSTLELGDSALYLCASSLSGGSGANVLTFGAGSRLTVL.